This T cell receptor (beta chain) was profiled in a study of T cell repertoires in cytomegalovirus infection. Looking at the study overall: In public TCR beta signatures, there were indications of both CMV infection and matching HLA type.

Study observations and caveats: There were HLA-C-restricted CMV-specific TCR beta clonotypes dominating the ex vivo response. The cumulative frequency of public TCR beta families distinguished individuals who carried CMV together with the relevant HLA.

This CDR3 comprises 20 residues. V trimming: 5 bases; J trimming: 5 bases; junction bases outside the gene matches: 26. The germline V gene encodes CDR1 SGHVS and CDR2 FNYEAQ. TCRdb re-called the reads through MiXCR, storing one row per CDR3 protein. The data show a few hundred thousand distinct CDR3 sequences, with 26% seen just once and approximately 13% held by the top ten. Concerning this clonotype: As yet, its antigen is unknown.

Sequencing was performed on PBMCs. The gene calls are TRBV7-6 and TRBJ2-5; 7 bases map to TRBD2. This sequence was found in a human donor in good health (CMV status not recorded). Some clones in this sample may be carry-over from other donors' samples. In nucleotides, the CDR3 is TGTGCCAGCAGCCCACGGGGGGAGCTAGCGGCAAAACTGGGGGGGGAGACCCAGTACTTC. As protein: CASSPRGELAAKLGGETQYF.